The 30 T cell receptor beta chains listed next were all sequenced from one sample in a study of T cells in localized non-small cell lung cancer. The data were produced by immunoSEQ multiplex PCR, yet TCRdb's version contains in-frame clones alone and is incomplete. The sample lists roughly 3,400 clones, roughly 20% occurring once. The sample here was lung tumor tissue, taken before any cancer treatment. The receptors shown here come from a woman aged 35 to 75 with stage III squamous cell lung carcinoma.

The chain links TRBV15 to TRBJ2-7; D perhaps matches TRBD1 (7 bases). The CDR3 runs to 14 residues. With 4 bases removed from V and 3 bases from J, the gap between germline ends came to 13 bases. Germline assignment: CDR1 LNHNV and CDR2 YYDKDF (reference sequence). CDR3 loop: CATSNDREDYEQYF. CDR3 coding DNA: TGTGCCACCAGCAACGACAGGGAGGACTACGAGCAGTACTTC.

Only a few counts were recorded for this clone. The gene calls are TRBV28 and TRBJ1-5; 9 nucleotides line up with TRBD1. CDR3 length: 16 residues. CDR1 and CDR2 from the germline V gene are MDHEN and SYDVKM. V dropped 5 bases and J dropped 4; count of bases not matched to a gene: 9. In DNA, the CDR3 is TGTGCCAGCAGTATCCTCGGGACAGGGTGGAATCAGCCCCAGCATTTT. Its translation is CASSILGTGWNQPQHF. Drawing the rest from reference TRBV28 and TRBJ1-5, the complete variable domain is DVKVTQSSRYLVKRTGEKVFLECVQDMDHENMFWYRQDPGLGLRLIYFSYDVKMKEKGDIPEGYSVSREKKERFSLILESASTNQTSMYLCASSILGTGWNQPQHFGDGTRLSIL.

This clone occurred a few times. The chain carries TRBV6-8 and TRBJ2-7; perhaps D is TRBD1 or TRBD2 (5 bases each). This CDR3 has 14 amino acids. V was trimmed by 2 bases and J by 4 bases, leaving 12 bases between them. Germline values: CDR1 MNHGY, CDR2 SAAAGT. The CDR3 coding sequence is TGTGCCAGCAGTTACGAGGGCAGGGTTTACGAGCAGTACTTC. Amino acid sequence: CASSYEGRVYEQYF.

This rearrangement joins TRBV10-2 to TRBJ2-2; weak D call: TRBD2 (6 bases). The germline V gene has CDR1 WSHSY and CDR2 SAAADI. Trimming removed 10 bases at V and 1 base at J, with 13 bases between. This CDR3 spans 14 amino acids. The DNA for the CDR3 is TGCGCCACCGCGGGGTGGCAGAACACCGGGGAGCTGTTTTTT. Amino acids: CATAGWQNTGELFF.

By share of the sample, this clone is medium-sized. The V gene is TRBV6-8, the J gene TRBJ1-5; D remains ambiguous. The CDR3 totals 14 residues. Trimming left V 6 bases short and J 1 base short, with 10 bases between. The V gene's germline CDR1 is MNHGY and CDR2 SAAAGT. CDR3 nucleotides: TGTGCCAGCAGCCGTGAAGTGAGCAATCAGCCCCAGCATTTT. Translated: CASSREVSNQPQHF.

This clone was picked up a small number of times. CDR3 sequence (DNA): TGTGCCAGCAGCTTTGGGGACAGTCCGAACACTGAAGCTTTCTTT. It specifies CASSFGDSPNTEAFF. V is TRBV11-3 and J is TRBJ1-1, with 7 positions matching TRBD1. There are 15 residues in the CDR3. V shed 3 bases, J shed 1 base, and the junction held 5 bases outside the gene matches. In germline, CDR1 is SGHNT, CDR2 YENEEA.

The chain is built from TRBV18 and TRBJ2-3; perhaps TRBD2 as D (6 bases). Trimming removed 6 bases from V and 1 base from J, with 14 bases in between. CDR1 and CDR2 from the germline V gene are KGHSH and LQKENI. This CDR3 has 15 amino acids. CDR3 coding DNA: TGTGCCAGCTCCCAAGTCTGGGGGGGCACAGATACGCAGTATTTT. This translates into CASSQVWGGTDTQYF.

The chain links TRBV7-2 to TRBJ1-1; D gene ambiguous. Trimming cost V 3 bases and J 2 bases, with 7 bases left between them. From germline, CDR1 is SGHTA and CDR2 FQGNSA. This CDR3 comprises 13 residues. This CDR3 reads CASSFGINTEAFF. The CDR3 bases are TGTGCCAGCAGCTTTGGGATAAACACTGAAGCTTTCTTT.

This clone has only a few counts. The CDR3 DNA follows: TGTGCCAGCCAGGACAGGGATGAGCAGTTCTTC. This codes for CASQDRDEQFF. This chain uses TRBV19 with TRBJ2-1, with 8 nucleotides matching TRBD1. Germline V gene data show CDR1 as LNHDA and CDR2 as SQIVND (reference sequence). The CDR3 has 11 residues. Unmatched junction bases numbered 3, after V lost 9 bases and J lost 8 bases.

In nucleotides, the CDR3 is TGCGCCAGCCTCCCTCTAGCGGGATCTCTGAATGAGCAGTTCTTC. It is translated as CASLPLAGSLNEQFF. V and J are TRBV5-1 and TRBJ2-1; 9 nucleotides match TRBD2. Germline values: CDR1 SGHRS, CDR2 YFSETQ. Trimming at V came to 7 bases and at J to 7 bases, leaving 12 bases not matched to a gene. The CDR3 spans 15 residues.

The chain has TRBV11-3 and TRBJ1-2; 9 positions agree with TRBD1. V shed 3 bases and J 3 bases; nucleotides not matched to a gene: 2. CDR1 is SGHNT and CDR2 is YENEEA in the germline V gene. CDR3 length: 14 residues. CDR3 sequence (DNA): TGTGCCAGCAGCTTCAACAGGGGGCACTATGGCTACACCTTC. Its translation: CASSFNRGHYGYTF.

This clone was picked up a small number of times. The V gene is TRBV11-3, the J gene TRBJ2-7; 9 bases are a match to TRBD2. The germline CDR1 and CDR2 sequences are SGHNT and YENEEA. V shed 1 base, J shed 7 bases, and the junction held 8 bases outside the gene matches. The CDR3 is made up of 15 amino acids. CDR3 sequence: CASSLVRGRAKEQYF. Here the CDR3 DNA reads TGTGCCAGCAGCTTAGTCCGCGGGAGGGCGAAAGAGCAGTACTTC.

This chain connects TRBV6-8 to TRBJ2-6; possibly TRBD1 for D (5 bases). Germline loops: CDR1 MNHGY, CDR2 SAAAGT. The CDR3 has 15 residues. Between the trimmed V and J ends, which lost 5 bases and 4 bases, there was a span of 12 bases. The CDR3 protein is CASSKTGAGANVLTF. The CDR3 coding sequence is TGTGCCAGCAGTAAAACAGGTGCCGGGGCCAACGTCCTGACTTTC.

This clone was seen more than once but under ten times. The CDR3 bases are TGTGCCAGCAACGACGGGACAAAGAACTATGGCTACACCTTC. It specifies CASNDGTKNYGYTF. The chain recombines TRBV11-3 with TRBJ1-2; perhaps TRBD1 as D (6 bases). V lost 7 bases, J lost 2 bases, and 14 bases lay in between. The CDR3 covers 14 residues. From germline, CDR1 is SGHNT and CDR2 YENEEA.

In its sample, this clone is medium-sized. The chain is built from TRBV9 and TRBJ2-7; 9 nucleotides line up with TRBD1. V was clipped by 5 bases and J by 7 bases; unmatched bases: 19. CDR1 and CDR2 from the germline V gene are SGDLS and YYNGEE. The length of the CDR3 is 17 residues. CDR3 DNA: TGTGCCAGCAGTGAAGGGTTCCCGGGACAGGGCGCGTGGGAGCAGTACTTC. It encodes CASSEGFPGQGAWEQYF.

This chain uses TRBV29-1 with TRBJ1-4, with D tentatively TRBD1 (5 bases). This CDR3 region has 13 residues. Between the trimmed V and J ends, which lost 7 bases and 7 bases, there was a span of 16 bases. Germline values: CDR1 SQVTM, CDR2 ANQGSEA. For the CDR3, the DNA is TGCAGCGCCGCCGGGACCGGCGGTGAAAAACTGTTTTTT. This encodes CSAAGTGGEKLFF.

In this sample, this clone turned up a few times. V is TRBV6-8 and J is TRBJ1-1; 8 nucleotides align to TRBD1. CDR3 size: 16 residues. CDR1 and CDR2 from the germline V gene are MNHGY and SAAAGT. Unmatched junction bases numbered 16, after V lost 8 bases and J lost 5 bases. DNA for the CDR3: TGTGCCAGCCATAGCAGGGGGCGCGGGTCTAGGACTGAAGCTTTCTTT. Its translation: CASHSRGRGSRTEAFF.

A few counts support this clone. The V call is TRBV30, the J call TRBJ2-7; the D gene is possibly TRBD1 (6 bases). CDR3 length: 14 amino acids. Germline CDR1 is GTSNPN and CDR2 is SVGIG (reference sequence). V was clipped by 4 bases and J by 2 bases, with 15 bases between them. In nucleotides, the CDR3 is TGTGCCTGGAAAAAAGGACAGTCAGCCTACGAGCAGTACTTC. Residues: CAWKKGQSAYEQYF.

There are a few counts of this clone. The chain joins TRBV11-3 to TRBJ1-2, with 8 bases matching TRBD1. V shed 6 bases and J 2 bases; nucleotides not matched to a gene: 8. The germline V gene has CDR1 SGHNT and CDR2 YENEEA. The CDR3 runs to 15 residues. As DNA, the CDR3 is TGTGCCAGCAGTCAAGATTACAGGGGGAACTATGGCTACACCTTC. Translated: CASSQDYRGNYGYTF.

This clone appeared a few times. V gene TRBV28 combines with J gene TRBJ2-2, with 7 positions matching TRBD1. V trimming: 2 bases; J trimming: 8 bases; junction bases outside the gene matches: 2. Germline V gene sequence: CDR1 MDHEN, CDR2 SYDVKM. This CDR3 is 13 amino acids long. Here the CDR3 reads CASSLGTEGELFF. DNA of the CDR3: TGTGCCAGCAGTTTAGGGACAGAAGGGGAGCTGTTTTTT. The variable domain in full, completed from reference TRBV28 and TRBJ2-2, reads DVKVTQSSRYLVKRTGEKVFLECVQDMDHENMFWYRQDPGLGLRLIYFSYDVKMKEKGDIPEGYSVSREKKERFSLILESASTNQTSMYLCASSLGTEGELFFGEGSRLTVL.

This clone is medium-sized within its sample. The chain uses TRBV11-3 and TRBJ2-2; 7 bases align to TRBD2. With V trimmed by 1 base and J by 6 bases, 8 bases remained unmatched. This CDR3 is built from 16 residues. The germline CDR1 and CDR2 sequences are SGHNT and YENEEA. CDR3 amino acids: CASSLVLREPAGELFF. In DNA, the CDR3 is TGTGCCAGCAGCTTAGTCCTGCGGGAGCCGGCCGGGGAGCTGTTTTTT. The full variable domain, its missing parts supplied by reference TRBV11-3 and TRBJ2-2, is EAGVVQSPRYKIIEKKQPVAFWCNPISGHNTLYWYLQNLGQGPELLIRYENEEAVDDSQLPKDRFSAERLKGVDSTLKIQPAELGDSAVYLCASSLVLREPAGELFFGEGSRLTVL.

As DNA, the CDR3 is TGTGCCAGCAGTTACTGGCCCCAGGGAACTGAAGCTTTCTTT. Residues: CASSYWPQGTEAFF. The chain combines TRBV6-8 with TRBJ1-1, with D possibly matching TRBD1 (5 bases). Trimming left V 1 base short and J 5 bases short, with 11 bases between. This CDR3 region has 14 residues. The germline V gene encodes CDR1 MNHGY and CDR2 SAAAGT.

The CDR3 DNA reads TGTGCCAGCAGCCAAGGGAGACAGGGGGCGCGAGAGCAGTACTTC. Residues: CASSQGRQGAREQYF. The V call is TRBV14, the J call TRBJ2-7; 10 bases are shared with TRBD1. The CDR3 is made up of 15 amino acids. V shed 1 base and J 7 bases; nucleotides not matched to a gene: 7. Germline CDR1 is SGHDN and CDR2 is FVKESK.

This sequence joins TRBV14 and TRBJ2-6; D is unresolved. Germline loops: CDR1 SGHDN, CDR2 FVKESK. V was clipped by 2 bases and J by 2 bases, with 7 bases between them. The length of the CDR3 is 15 residues. DNA of the CDR3: TGTGCCAGCAGCCAAATGGGCGCTGGGGCCAACGTCCTGACTTTC. It codes for CASSQMGAGANVLTF.

The genes are TRBV6-8 and TRBJ2-2; 14 bases match TRBD2. The CDR3 contains 17 residues. CDR1 is MNHGY, CDR2 SAAAGT, per germline. J was trimmed by 5 bases and V by 6 bases; bases with no gene match: 8. The CDR3 sequence is CASSAGTSGSFTGELFF. The CDR3 DNA sequence: TGTGCCAGCAGCGCCGGGACTAGCGGGAGTTTTACCGGGGAGCTGTTTTTT.

This clone has more than one count but fewer than ten. The chain combines TRBV1 with TRBJ2-3. TRBV1 is shown as a pseudogene. This CDR3 spans 13 amino acids. CDR3 DNA sequence: TGCGCCAGCAGCCAAGTCGAAACAGATACGCAGTATTTT. Its translation is CASSQVETDTQYF.

This clone turned up a few times. The rearrangement uses TRBV6-8 and TRBJ2-3; D is uncertain. This CDR3 region has 13 residues. Trimming took off 5 bases at V and 7 bases at J, with 13 bases between the two ends. Germline CDR1 reads MNHGY; CDR2 reads SAAAGT. CDR3 DNA sequence: TGTGCCAGCAGTCCGCCCCCTAGAAATACGCAGTATTTT. It yields the protein CASSPPPRNTQYF.

This rearrangement joins TRBV11-3 to TRBJ2-3, with D unresolved. V lost 3 bases, J lost 0 bases, and 10 bases lay in between. The CDR3 spans 15 residues. CDR1 SGHNT and CDR2 YENEEA come from the germline V gene. This CDR3 is CASSFIALSTDTQYF. CDR3 nucleotide sequence: TGTGCCAGCAGCTTTATAGCCCTGAGCACAGATACGCAGTATTTT.

This chain uses TRBV25-1 with TRBJ2-2; D remains unclear. The CDR3 extends over 12 amino acids. In germline, CDR1 is MGHDK, CDR2 SYGVNS. The V and J ends lost 6 bases and 8 bases respectively, with 10 bases between them. CDR3 amino acids: CASSIYWGELFF. CDR3 bases: TGTGCCAGCAGCATTTACTGGGGGGAGCTGTTTTTT.

This clone counts as medium-sized. The rearrangement links TRBV6-8 to TRBJ2-7; tentatively, D is TRBD1 or TRBD2 (5 bases each). Germline lookup yields CDR1 MNHGY and CDR2 SAAAGT. The CDR3 contains 12 residues. V gave up 8 bases and J gave up 6 bases, with 14 bases separating them. The CDR3 nucleotides read TGTGCCAGCGGGACGGACACCTTCGAGCAGTACTTC. Amino acids: CASGTDTFEQYF.